This entry is about one TCR beta chain. Its recognized antigen is unknown. Base qualities are not recorded, but no much larger clone differs from it by a single base. The study tested focal radiation therapy combined with CTLA-4 blockade (ipilimumab) in patients with chemo-refractory metastatic non-small-cell lung cancer. The record originates from a study of radiotherapy plus CTLA-4 blockade in lung cancer (dated by TCRdb to 2016 to 2019). Study-wide context: Objective responses occurred in approximately 19% of enrolled patients, and approximately 34% achieved disease control.

The investigation overall reported the following: Increased serum interferon-beta after radiation, together with early dynamic changes in blood T cell clones, were reported to be the strongest predictors of response. After treatment with radiotherapy and ipilimumab, TCR clones that originated in tumors expanded in peripheral blood.

The library was produced with the immunoSEQ multiplex PCR assay. The table was pulled from immuneACCESS by TCRdb, which kept in-frame rearrangements only. Such tables lose some clones; where checked, under half of the loss comes from unresolved V genes, and the rest has no known cause. This sample holds tens of thousands of clones; almost 65% were observed only once. The top ten constitute around 20% of the sample. V is cut by 4 bases and J by 1 base, and the space between the germline ends is 8 bases. From the germline V gene, CDR1 is MNHEY and CDR2 is SVGAGI. Spanning cysteine to phenylalanine, the CDR3 consists of 15 amino acids. The kept DNA is CDR3 alone, 45 bases in frame from the first base.

The V and J segments used are TRBV6-5 and TRBJ1-6; no D gene call is confident. The clonotype originates from a human donor with non-small cell lung cancer who had a partial response to radiotherapy plus ipilimumab. The specimen was peripheral blood, collected from a patient treated with radiotherapy plus ipilimumab. The nucleotide sequence is given as TGTGCCAGCAGTTCCGGCGGGTCCTATAATTCACCCCTCCACTTT. Translated, it reads CASSSGGSYNSPLHF.